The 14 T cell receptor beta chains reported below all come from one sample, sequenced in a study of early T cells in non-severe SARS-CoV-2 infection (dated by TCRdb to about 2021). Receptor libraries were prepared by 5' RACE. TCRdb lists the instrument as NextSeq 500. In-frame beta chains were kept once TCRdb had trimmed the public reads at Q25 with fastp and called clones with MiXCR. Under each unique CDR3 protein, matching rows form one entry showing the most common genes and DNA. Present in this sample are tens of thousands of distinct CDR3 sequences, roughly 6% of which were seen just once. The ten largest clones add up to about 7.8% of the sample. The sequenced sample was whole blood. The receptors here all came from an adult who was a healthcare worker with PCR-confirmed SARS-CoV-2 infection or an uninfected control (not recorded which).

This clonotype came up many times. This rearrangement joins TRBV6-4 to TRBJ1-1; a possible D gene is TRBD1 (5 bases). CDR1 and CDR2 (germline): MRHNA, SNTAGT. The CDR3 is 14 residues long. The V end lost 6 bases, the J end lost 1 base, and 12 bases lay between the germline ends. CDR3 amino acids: CASSPMGTNTEAFF. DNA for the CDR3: TGTGCCAGCAGCCCGATGGGGACGAACACTGAAGCTTTCTTT.

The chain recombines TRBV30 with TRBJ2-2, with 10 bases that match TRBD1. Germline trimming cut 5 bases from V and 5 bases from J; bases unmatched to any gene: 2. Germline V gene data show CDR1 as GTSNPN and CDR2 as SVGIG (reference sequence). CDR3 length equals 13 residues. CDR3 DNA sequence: TGTGCCTGGGGGGACAGGGGTACCGGGGAGCTGTTTTTT. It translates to CAWGDRGTGELFF.

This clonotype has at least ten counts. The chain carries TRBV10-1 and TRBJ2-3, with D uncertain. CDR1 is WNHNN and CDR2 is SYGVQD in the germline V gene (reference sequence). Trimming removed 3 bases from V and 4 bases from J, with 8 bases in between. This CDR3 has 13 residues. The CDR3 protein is CASSDSGADTQYF. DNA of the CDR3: TGCGCCAGCAGTGATTCGGGCGCAGATACGCAGTATTTT.

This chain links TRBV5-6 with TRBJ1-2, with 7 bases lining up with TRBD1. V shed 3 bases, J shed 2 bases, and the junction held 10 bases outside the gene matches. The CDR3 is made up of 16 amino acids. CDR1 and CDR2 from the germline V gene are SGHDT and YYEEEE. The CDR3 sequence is CASSSFRGSPNYGYTF. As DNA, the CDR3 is TGTGCCAGCAGCTCTTTCAGGGGGTCCCCCAACTATGGCTACACCTTC.

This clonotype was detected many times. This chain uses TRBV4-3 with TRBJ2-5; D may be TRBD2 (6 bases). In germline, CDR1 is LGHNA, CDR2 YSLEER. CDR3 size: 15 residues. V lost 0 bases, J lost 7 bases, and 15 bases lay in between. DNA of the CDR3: TGCGCCAGCAGCCAAGACAATAGCGGTTGGCGGACCCAGTACTTC. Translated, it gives CASSQDNSGWRTQYF.

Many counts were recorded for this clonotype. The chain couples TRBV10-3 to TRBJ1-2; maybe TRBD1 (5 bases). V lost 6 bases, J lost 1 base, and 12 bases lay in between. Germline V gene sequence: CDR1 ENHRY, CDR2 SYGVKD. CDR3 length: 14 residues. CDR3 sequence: CAIRRTGINYGYTF. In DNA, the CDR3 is TGTGCCATCAGACGAACAGGAATTAACTATGGCTACACCTTC.

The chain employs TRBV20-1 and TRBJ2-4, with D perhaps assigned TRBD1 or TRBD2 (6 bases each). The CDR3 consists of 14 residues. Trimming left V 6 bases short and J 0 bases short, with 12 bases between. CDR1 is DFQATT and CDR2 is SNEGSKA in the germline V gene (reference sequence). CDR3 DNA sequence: TGCAGTGCCGGGGGCACCCTAGCCAAAAACATTCAGTACTTC. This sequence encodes CSAGGTLAKNIQYF.

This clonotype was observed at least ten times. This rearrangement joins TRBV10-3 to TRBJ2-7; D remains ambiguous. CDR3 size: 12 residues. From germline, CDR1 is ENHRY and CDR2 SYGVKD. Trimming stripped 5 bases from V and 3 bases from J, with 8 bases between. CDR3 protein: CAISSDLYEQYF. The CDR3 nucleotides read TGTGCCATCAGTTCGGACCTCTACGAGCAGTACTTC.

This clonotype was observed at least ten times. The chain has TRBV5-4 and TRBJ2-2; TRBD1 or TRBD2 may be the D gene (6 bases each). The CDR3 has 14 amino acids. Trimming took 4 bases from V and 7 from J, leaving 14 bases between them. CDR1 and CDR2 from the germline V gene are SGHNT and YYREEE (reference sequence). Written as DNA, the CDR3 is TGTGCCAGCAGCGAAGGGGGGCAGGGCGGGGAGCTGTTTTTT. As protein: CASSEGGQGGELFF.

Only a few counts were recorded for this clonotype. CDR3 nucleotide sequence: TGTGCCAGCAGCTCGATCGGACTAGCGGGTGTGCAGTTCTTC. Translation gives CASSSIGLAGVQFF. This chain links TRBV7-6 with TRBJ2-1; 11 nucleotides align to TRBD2. The CDR3 has 14 residues. In germline, CDR1 is SGHVS, CDR2 FNYEAQ. J lost 12 bases, V lost 4 bases, and 8 bases had no gene match.

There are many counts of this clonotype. CDR3 nucleotides: TGTGCCAGCCGCTCTGGGGCGGGTTTGTTAGGAGATACGCAGTATTTT. Its translation: CASRSGAGLLGDTQYF. The gene calls are TRBV6-6 and TRBJ2-3; D may match TRBD1 or TRBD2 (5 bases each). CDR3 length equals 16 residues. Germline values: CDR1 MNHNY, CDR2 SVGAGI (reference sequence). Trimming stripped 8 bases from V and 5 bases from J, with 23 bases between.

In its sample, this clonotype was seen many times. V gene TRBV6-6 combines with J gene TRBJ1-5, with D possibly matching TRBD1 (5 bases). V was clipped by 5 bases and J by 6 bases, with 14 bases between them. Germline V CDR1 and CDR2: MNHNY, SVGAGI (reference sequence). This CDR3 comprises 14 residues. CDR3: CASSPREAGQPQHF. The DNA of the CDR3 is TGTGCCAGCAGTCCCAGGGAAGCGGGTCAGCCCCAGCATTTT.

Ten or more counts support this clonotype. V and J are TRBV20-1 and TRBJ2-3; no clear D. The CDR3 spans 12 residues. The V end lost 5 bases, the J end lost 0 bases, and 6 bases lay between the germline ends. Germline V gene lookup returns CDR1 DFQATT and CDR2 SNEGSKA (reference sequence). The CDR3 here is CSALVSTDTQYF. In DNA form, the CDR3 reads TGCAGTGCTTTAGTGAGCACAGATACGCAGTATTTT.

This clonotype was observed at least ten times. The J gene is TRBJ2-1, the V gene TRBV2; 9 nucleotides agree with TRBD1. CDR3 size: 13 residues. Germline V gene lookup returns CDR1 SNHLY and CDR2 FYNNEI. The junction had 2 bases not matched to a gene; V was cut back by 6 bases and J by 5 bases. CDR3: CASSNRGHNEQFF. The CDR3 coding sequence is TGTGCCAGCAGCAACAGGGGGCACAATGAGCAGTTCTTC.